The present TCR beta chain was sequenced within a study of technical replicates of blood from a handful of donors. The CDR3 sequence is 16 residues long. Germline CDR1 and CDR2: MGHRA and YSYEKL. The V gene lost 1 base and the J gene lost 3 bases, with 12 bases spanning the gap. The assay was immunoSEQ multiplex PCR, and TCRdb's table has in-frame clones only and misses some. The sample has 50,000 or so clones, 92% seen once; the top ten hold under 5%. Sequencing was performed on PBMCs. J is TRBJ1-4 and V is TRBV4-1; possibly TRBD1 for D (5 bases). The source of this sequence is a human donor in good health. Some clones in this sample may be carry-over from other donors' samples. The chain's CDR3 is CASSQVSGGPNEKLFF. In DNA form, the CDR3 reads TGCGCCAGCAGCCAAGTCAGCGGGGGACCTAATGAAAAACTGTTTTTT.